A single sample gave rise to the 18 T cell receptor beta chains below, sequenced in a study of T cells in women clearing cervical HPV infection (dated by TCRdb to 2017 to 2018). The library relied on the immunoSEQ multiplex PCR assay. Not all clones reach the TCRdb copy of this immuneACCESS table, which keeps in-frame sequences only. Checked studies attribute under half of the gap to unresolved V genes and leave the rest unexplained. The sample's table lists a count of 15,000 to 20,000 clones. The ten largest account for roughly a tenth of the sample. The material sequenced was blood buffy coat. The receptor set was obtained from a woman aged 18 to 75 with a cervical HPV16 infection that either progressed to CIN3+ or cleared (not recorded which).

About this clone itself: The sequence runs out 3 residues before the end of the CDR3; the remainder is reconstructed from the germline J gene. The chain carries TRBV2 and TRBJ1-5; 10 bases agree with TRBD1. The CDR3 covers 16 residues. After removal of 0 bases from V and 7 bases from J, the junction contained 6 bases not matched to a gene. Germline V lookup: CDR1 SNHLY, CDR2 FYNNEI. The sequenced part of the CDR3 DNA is TGTGCCAGCAGTGAAGCGCTAGGACAGGGGGGACAGCCC. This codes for CASSEALGQGGQP. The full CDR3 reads CASSEALGQGGQPQHF. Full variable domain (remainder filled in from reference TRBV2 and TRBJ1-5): EPEVTQTPSHQVTQMGQEVILRCVPISNHLYFYWYRQILGQKVEFLVSFYNNEISEKSEIFDDQFSVERPDGSNFTLKIRSTKLEDSAMYFCASSEALGQGGQPQHFGDGTRLSIL.

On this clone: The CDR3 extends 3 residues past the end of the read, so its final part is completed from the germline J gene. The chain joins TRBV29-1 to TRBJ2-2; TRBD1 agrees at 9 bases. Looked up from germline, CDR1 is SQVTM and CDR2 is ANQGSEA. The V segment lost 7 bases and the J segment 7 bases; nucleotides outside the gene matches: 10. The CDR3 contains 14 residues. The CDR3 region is CSGYRGRIGGELFF. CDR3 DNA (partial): TGCAGCGGATACAGGGGGCGAATCGGCGGGGAG.

CDR3 loop: CASSLKDTGSQYF. The sequenced part of the CDR3 DNA is TGTGCCAGCAGCTTAAAAGATACCGGGTCG. This chain joins TRBV7-6 and TRBJ2-3; no clear D gene. Sequencing ends 3 residues short of the CDR3 end; the germline J gene provides the rest. The CDR3 has 13 amino acids. The germline V gene encodes CDR1 SGHVS and CDR2 FNYEAQ. Together with reference TRBV7-6 and TRBJ2-3, the CDR3 gives the full variable domain: GAGVSQSPRYKVTKRGQDVALRCDPISGHVSLYWYRQALGQGPEFLTYFNYEAQQDKSGLPNDRFSAERPEGSISTLTIQRTEQRDSAMYRCASSLKDTGSQYFGPGTRLTVL.

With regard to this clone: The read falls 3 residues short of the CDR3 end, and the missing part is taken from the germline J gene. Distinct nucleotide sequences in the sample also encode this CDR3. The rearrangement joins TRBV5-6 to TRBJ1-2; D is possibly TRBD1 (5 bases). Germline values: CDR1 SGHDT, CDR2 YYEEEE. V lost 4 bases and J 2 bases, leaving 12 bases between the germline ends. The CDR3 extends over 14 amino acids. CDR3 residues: CASSRDSKNYGYTF. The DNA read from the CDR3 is TGTGCCAGCAGCCGGGACTCCAAAAACTATGGC.

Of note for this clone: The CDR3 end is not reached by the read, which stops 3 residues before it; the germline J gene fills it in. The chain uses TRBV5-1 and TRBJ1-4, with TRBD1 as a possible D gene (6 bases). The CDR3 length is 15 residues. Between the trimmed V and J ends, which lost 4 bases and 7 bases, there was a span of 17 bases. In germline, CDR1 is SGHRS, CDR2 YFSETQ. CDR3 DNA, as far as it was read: TGCGCCAGCAGCCCCGCGGGACATTGGGGTGAAAAA. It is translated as CASSPAGHWGEK. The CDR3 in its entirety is CASSPAGHWGEKLFF.

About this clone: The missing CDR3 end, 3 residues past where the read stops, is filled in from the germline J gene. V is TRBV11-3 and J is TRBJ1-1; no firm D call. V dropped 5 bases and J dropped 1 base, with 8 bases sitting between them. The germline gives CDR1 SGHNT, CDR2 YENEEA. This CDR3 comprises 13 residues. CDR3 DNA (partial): TGTGCCAGCAGCCGACAAACGAACACTGAA. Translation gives CASSRQTNTE. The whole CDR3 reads CASSRQTNTEAFF.

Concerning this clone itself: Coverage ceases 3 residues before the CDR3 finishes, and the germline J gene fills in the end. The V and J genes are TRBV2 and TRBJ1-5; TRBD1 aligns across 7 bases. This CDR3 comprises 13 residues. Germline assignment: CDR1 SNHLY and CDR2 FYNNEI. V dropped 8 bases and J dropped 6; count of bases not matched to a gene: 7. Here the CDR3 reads CASQRDSSQPQHF. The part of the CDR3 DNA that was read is TGTGCCAGCCAGAGGGACAGCTCTCAGCCC.

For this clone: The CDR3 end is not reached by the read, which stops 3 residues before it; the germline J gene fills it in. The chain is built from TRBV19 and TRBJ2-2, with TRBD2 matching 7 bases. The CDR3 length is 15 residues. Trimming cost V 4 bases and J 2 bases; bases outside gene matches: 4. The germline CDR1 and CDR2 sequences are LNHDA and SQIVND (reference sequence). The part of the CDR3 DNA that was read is TGTGCCAGTAGTAACCGCGGGAGCAACACCGGGGAG. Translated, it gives CASSNRGSNTGE. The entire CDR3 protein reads CASSNRGSNTGELFF.

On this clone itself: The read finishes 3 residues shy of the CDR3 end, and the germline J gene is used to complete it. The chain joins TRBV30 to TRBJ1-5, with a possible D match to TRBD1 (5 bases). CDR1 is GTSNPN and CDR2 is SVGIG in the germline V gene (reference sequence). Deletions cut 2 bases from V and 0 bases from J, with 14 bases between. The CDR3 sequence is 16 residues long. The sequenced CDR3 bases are TGTGCCTGGAGTCTTGGAGGGGCTGGTAGCAATCAGCCC. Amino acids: CAWSLGGAGSNQP. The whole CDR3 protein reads CAWSLGGAGSNQPQHF.

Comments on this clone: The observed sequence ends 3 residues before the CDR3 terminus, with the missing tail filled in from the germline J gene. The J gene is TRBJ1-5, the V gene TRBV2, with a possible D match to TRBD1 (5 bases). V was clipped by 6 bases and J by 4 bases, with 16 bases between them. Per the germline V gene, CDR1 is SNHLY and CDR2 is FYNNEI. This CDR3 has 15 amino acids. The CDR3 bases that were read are TGTGCCAGCAGAGATCGGGGGAGGGTAAATCAGCCC. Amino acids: CASRDRGRVNQP. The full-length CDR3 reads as CASRDRGRVNQPQHF.

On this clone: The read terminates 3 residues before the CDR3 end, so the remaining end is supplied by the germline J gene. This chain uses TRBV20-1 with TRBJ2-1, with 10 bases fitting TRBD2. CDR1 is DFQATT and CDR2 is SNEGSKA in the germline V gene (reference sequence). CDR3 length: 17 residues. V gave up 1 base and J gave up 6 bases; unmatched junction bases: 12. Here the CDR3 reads CSARASVGLAGVNEQFF. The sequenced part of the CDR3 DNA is TGCAGTGCTAGAGCAAGTGTTGGGCTAGCGGGAGTCAATGAG.

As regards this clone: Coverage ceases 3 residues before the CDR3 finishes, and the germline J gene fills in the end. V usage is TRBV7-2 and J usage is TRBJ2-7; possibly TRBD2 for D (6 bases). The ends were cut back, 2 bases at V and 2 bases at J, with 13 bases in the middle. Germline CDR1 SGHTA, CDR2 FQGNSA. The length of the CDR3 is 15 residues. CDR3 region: CASSLMGAGTYEQYF. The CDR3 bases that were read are TGTGCCAGCAGCTTAATGGGAGCGGGTACCTACGAG.

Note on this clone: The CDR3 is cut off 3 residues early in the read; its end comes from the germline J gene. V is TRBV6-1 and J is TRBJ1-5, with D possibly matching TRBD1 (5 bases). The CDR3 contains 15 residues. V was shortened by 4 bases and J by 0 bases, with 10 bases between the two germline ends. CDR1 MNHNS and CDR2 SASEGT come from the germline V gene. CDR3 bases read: TGTGCCAGCAGTGGGGGGGTTTATAGCAATCAGCCC. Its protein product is CASSGGVYSNQP. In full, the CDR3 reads CASSGGVYSNQPQHF.

The chain's CDR3 is CSVQGQGTYNDYTF. CDR3 bases read: TGCAGCGTGCAGGGACAGGGAACCTACAATGAC. The gene calls are TRBV29-1 and TRBJ1-2; 9 bases line up with TRBD1. The read ends 3 residues before the CDR3 terminus; that terminus is restored from the germline J gene. The CDR3 covers 14 residues. Looked up from germline, CDR1 is SQVTM and CDR2 is ANQGSEA.

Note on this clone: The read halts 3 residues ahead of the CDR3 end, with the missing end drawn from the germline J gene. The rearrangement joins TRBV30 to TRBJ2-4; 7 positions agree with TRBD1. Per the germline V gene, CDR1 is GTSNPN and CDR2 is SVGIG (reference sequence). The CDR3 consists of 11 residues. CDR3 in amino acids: CAVQGPYGQYF. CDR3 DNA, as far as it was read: TGTGCCGTACAGGGGCCCTATGGT.

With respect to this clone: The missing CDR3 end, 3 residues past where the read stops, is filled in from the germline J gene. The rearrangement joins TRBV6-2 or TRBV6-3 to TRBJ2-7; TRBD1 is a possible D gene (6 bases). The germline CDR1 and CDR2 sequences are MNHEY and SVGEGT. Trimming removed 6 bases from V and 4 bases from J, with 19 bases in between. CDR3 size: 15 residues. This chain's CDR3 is CASSQEQGSGYEQYF. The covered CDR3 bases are TGTGCCAGCAGCCAGGAACAGGGAAGTGGTTACGAG.

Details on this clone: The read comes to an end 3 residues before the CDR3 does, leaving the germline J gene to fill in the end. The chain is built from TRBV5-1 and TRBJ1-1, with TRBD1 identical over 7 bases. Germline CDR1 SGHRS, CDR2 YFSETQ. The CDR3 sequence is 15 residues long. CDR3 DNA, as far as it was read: TGCGCCAGCAGCTTGGCCATTGGAGACAGGGTCGTA. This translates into CASSLAIGDRVV. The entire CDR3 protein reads CASSLAIGDRVVAFF.

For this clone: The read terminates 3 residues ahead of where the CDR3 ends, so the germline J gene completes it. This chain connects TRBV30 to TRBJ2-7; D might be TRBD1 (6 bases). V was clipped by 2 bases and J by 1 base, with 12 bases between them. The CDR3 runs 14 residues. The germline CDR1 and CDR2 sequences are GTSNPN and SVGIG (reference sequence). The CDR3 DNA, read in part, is TGTGCCTGGAGTCAGGGACATACGTCCTACGAG. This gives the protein CAWSQGHTSYE. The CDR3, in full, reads CAWSQGHTSYEQYF.